The sequence of this T cell receptor beta chain was determined in a study of cytomegalovirus exposure and HLA in healthy donors. Broader study findings: The study labeled about 160 TCR beta chains cytomegalovirus-associated. The majority of TCR sequences were rare, yet some public TCRs appeared in many donors.

The ends lost 6 bases at V and 3 bases at J; junction bases unmatched: 16. The CDR3 extends over 18 amino acids. CDR1 is MGHRA, CDR2 YSYEKL, per germline. The PCR had 60 Vbeta and 13 Jbeta primers. The assay was immunoSEQ multiplex PCR, and TCRdb's table has in-frame clones only and misses some. The repertoire has some 120,000 clones, over 75% of them found once; the top ten carry 5.8%. In regard to this clone: The antigen is unknown.

V and J are TRBV4-1 and TRBJ2-1, with 8 bases aligning to TRBD2. The sequence was collected from a man aged 18 to 29 in good health and CMV-seropositive. Sequenced: PBMCs. Written as DNA, the CDR3 is TGCGCCAGCAGGGCTATAGGGCTAGCGGGTTCCAACTACAATGAGCAGTTCTTC. Protein sequence: CASRAIGLAGSNYNEQFF.